This TCR beta chain derives from a study of response to subunit inactivated influenza vaccine. Of note for this clonotype: Its antigen is currently unknown.

TCRdb re-analysed the RT-PCR reads in MiXCR, keeping a single row per CDR3 protein. In the table there are about 540,000 distinct CDR3 sequences, approximately 15% of which are singletons. CDR1 and CDR2 (germline): SGDLS, YYNGEE. The CDR3 is 15 residues long. Trimming stripped 4 bases from V and 7 bases from J, with 21 bases between. Study-wide points: After each seasonal influenza vaccination, few new T cells are recruited, the authors suggested.

The chain recombines TRBV9 with TRBJ2-7, with TRBD2 as a possible D gene (6 bases). Sequenced material: PBMCs from blood, taken 11 to 12 days after vaccination. This TCR came from a man aged 45-60 years who received an inactivated influenza vaccine. The CDR3 bases are TGTGCCAGCAGCCCGGGTGGGACTTTACCGGGAGAGCAGTACTTC. Residues: CASSPGGTLPGEQYF.